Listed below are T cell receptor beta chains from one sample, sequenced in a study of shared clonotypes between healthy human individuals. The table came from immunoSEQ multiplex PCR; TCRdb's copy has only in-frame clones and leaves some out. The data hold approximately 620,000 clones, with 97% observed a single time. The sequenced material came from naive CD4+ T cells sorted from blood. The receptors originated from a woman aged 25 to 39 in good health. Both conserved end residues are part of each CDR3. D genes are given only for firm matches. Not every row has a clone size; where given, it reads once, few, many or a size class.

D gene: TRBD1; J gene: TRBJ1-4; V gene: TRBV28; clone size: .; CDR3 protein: CASSPRTGKDEKLFF; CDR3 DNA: TGTGCCAGCAGCCCCCGGACAGGGAAGGATGAAAAACTGTTTTTT
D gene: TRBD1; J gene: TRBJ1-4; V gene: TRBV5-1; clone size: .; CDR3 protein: CASSLPTGTGKNEKLFF; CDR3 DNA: TGCGCCAGCAGCTTACCGACCGGGACAGGAAAGAATGAAAAACTGTTTTTT
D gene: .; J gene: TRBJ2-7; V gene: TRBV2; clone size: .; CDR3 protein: CASSESHNSYEQYF; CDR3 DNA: TGTGCCAGCAGTGAATCCCACAACTCCTACGAGCAGTACTTC
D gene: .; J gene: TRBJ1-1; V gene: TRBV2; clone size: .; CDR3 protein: CASKGQLLTEAFF; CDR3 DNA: TGTGCCAGCAAGGGACAACTACTCACTGAAGCTTTCTTT
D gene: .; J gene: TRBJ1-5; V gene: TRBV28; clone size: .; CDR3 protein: CASSPTLDQPQHF; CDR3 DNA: TGTGCCAGCAGTCCAACCTTGGACCAGCCCCAGCATTTT
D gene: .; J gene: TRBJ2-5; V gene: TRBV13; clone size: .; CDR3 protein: CASSLYSQETQYF; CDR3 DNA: TGTGCCAGCAGCTTATACAGCCAAGAGACCCAGTACTTC
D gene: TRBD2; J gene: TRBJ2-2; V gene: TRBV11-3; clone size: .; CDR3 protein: CASSSRTSGSWDTGELFF; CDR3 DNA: TGTGCCAGCAGCTCCCGGACTAGCGGGAGTTGGGACACCGGGGAGCTGTTTTTT
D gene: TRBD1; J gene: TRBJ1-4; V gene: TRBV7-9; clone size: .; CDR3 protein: CASSLGTGAEKLFF; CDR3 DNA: TGTGCCAGCAGCTTGGGGACAGGGGCCGAAAAACTGTTTTTT
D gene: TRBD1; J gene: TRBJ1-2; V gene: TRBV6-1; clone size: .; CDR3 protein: CASSLDRGYGYTF; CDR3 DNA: TGTGCCAGCAGTCTTGACAGGGGCTATGGCTACACCTTC
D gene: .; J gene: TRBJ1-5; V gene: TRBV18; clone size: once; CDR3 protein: CASSEGDGNQPQHF; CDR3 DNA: TGTGCCAGCTCAGAAGGCGATGGCAATCAGCCCCAGCATTTT
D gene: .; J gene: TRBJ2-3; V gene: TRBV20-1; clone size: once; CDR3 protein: CSARVADTQYF; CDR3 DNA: TGCAGTGCTAGAGTCGCAGATACGCAGTATTTT
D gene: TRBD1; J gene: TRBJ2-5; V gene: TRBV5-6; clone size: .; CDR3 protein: CASSLAGTGRNKTQYF; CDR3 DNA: TGTGCCAGCAGCTTGGCCGGGACAGGGAGGAACAAGACCCAGTACTTC
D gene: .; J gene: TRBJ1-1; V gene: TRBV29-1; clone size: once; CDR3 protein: CSVEGRLNTEAFF; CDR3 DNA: TGCAGCGTTGAAGGGAGATTGAACACTGAAGCTTTCTTT
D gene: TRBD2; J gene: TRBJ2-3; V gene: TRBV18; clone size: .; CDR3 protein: CASSLAGTSTDTQYF; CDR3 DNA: TGTGCCAGCTCACTAGCGGGAACGAGCACAGATACGCAGTATTTT
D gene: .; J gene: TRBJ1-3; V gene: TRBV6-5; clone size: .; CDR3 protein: CASSSGPGNTIYF; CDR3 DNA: TGTGCCAGTTCTTCAGGGCCTGGAAACACCATATATTTT
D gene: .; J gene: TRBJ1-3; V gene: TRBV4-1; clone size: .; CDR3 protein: CASSQGRQSSGNTIYF; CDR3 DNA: TGCGCCAGCAGCCAGGGAAGACAGTCCTCTGGAAACACCATATATTTT
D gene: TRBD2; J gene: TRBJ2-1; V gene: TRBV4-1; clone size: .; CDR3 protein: CASSQVVLAATLNYNEQFF; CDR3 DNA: TGCGCCAGCAGCCAAGTCGTCCTAGCGGCAACCTTAAACTACAATGAGCAGTTCTTC
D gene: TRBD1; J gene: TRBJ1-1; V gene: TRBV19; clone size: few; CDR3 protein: CASSTGQAMNTEAFF; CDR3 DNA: TGTGCCAGTAGTACCGGACAGGCGATGAACACTGAAGCTTTCTTT
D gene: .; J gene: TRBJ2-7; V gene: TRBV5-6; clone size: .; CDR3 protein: CASSFWGASYEQYF; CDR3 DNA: TGTGCCAGCAGTTTTTGGGGGGCTAGCTACGAGCAGTACTTC
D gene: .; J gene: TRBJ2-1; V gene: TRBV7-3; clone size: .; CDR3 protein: CASTYRRNEQFF; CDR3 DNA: TGTGCCAGCACTTATCGCCGGAATGAGCAGTTCTTC
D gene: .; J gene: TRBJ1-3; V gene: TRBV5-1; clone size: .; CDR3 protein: CASSLARGSSGNTIYF; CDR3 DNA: TGCGCCAGCAGCTTGGCACGGGGTTCCTCTGGAAACACCATATATTTT
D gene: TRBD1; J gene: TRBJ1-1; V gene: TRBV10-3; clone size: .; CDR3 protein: CATRPGQQETEAFF; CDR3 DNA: TGTGCCACCCGGCCGGGACAGCAAGAAACTGAAGCTTTCTTT
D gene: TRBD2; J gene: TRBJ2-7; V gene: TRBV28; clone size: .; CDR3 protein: CASTTQGLANGYEQYF; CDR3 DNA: TGTGCCAGCACTACTCAGGGACTAGCTAATGGGTACGAGCAGTACTTC
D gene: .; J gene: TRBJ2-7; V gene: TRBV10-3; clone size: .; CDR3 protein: CAISETGRESYEQYF; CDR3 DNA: TGTGCCATCAGTGAGACGGGACGGGAATCCTACGAGCAGTACTTC
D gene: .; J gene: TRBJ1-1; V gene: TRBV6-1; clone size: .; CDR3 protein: CASSDIGRANTEAFF; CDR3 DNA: TGTGCCAGCAGTGATATCGGCAGGGCGAACACTGAAGCTTTCTTT
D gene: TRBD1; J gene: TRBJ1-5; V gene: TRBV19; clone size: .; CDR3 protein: CASRVQGKGQPQHF; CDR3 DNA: TGTGCCAGTAGAGTACAGGGGAAGGGACAGCCCCAGCATTTT
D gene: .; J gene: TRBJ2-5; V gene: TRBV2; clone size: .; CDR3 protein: CASRARDGGRTQETQYF; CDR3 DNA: TGTGCCAGCAGAGCCCGGGACGGAGGCAGAACCCAAGAGACCCAGTACTTC
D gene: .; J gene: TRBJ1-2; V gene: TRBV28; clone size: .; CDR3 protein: CASSLAGAGGYTF; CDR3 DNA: TGTGCCAGCAGTTTGGCGGGGGCAGGAGGCTACACCTTC
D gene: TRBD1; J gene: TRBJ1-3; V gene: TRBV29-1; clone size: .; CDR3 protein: CSVEGQGGGNTIYF; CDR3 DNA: TGCAGCGTTGAGGGACAGGGAGGTGGAAACACCATATATTTT
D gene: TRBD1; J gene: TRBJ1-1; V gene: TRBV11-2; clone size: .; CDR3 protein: CASSWREGARLKTEAFF; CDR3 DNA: TGTGCCAGCAGCTGGAGGGAGGGGGCGCGGTTAAAGACTGAAGCTTTCTTT
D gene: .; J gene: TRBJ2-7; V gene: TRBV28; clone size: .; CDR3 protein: CASSPPASYEQYF; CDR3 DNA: TGTGCCAGCAGTCCCCCGGCCTCCTACGAGCAGTACTTC
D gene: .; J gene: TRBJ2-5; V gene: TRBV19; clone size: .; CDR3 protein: CASSEETQYF; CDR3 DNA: TGTGCCAGTAGTGAAGAGACCCAGTACTTC
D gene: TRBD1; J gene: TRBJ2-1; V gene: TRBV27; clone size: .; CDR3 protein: CASSLRGGPWDRGFNEQFF; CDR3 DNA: TGTGCCAGCAGTTTGCGGGGTGGACCGTGGGACAGGGGATTCAATGAGCAGTTCTTC
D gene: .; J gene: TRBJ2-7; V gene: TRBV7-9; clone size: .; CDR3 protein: CASIRSGKDDYEQYF; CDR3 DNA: TGTGCCAGCATTAGGTCGGGAAAAGACGACTACGAGCAGTACTTC
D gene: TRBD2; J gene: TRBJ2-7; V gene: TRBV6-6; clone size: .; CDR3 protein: CASSQRRELGEQYF; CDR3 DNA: TGTGCCAGCAGTCAAAGGCGGGAGCTCGGCGAGCAGTACTTC
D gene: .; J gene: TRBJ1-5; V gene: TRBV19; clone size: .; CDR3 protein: CASSIGGLSNQPQHF; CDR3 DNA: TGTGCCAGTAGTATAGGCGGGTTGAGCAATCAGCCCCAGCATTTT
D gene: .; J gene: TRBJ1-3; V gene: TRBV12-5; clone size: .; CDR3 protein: CASGPSSGNTIYF; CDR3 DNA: TGTGCTAGTGGTCCCTCCTCTGGAAACACCATATATTTT
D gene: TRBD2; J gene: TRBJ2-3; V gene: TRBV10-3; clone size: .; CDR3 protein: CASAATSGRAGADTQYF; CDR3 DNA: TGTGCCAGCGCGGCTACTAGCGGGAGGGCCGGGGCAGATACGCAGTATTTT
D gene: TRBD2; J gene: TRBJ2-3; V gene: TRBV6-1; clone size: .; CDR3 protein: CASRTSGGYTDTQYF; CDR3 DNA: TGTGCCAGCAGGACTAGCGGGGGCTACACAGATACGCAGTATTTT
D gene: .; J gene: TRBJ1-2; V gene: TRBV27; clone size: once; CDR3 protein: CASIKKRRYGYTF; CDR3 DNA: TGTGCCAGCATCAAAAAGCGGAGATATGGCTACACCTTC
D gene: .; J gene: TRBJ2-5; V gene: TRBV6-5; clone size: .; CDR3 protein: CASSYSGAAQETQYF; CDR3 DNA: TGTGCCAGCAGTTACTCAGGAGCGGCCCAAGAGACCCAGTACTTC
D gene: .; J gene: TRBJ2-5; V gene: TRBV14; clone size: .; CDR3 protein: CASSQGELPETQYF; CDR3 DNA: TGTGCCAGCAGCCAAGGTGAACTCCCAGAGACCCAGTACTTC
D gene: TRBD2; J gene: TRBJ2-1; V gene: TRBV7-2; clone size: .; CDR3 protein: CASQLARRNEQFF; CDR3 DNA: TGTGCCAGCCAACTAGCGAGGAGGAATGAGCAGTTCTTC
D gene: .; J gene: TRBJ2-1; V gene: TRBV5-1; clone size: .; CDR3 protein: CASSLEGTPRGHEQFF; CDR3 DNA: TGCGCCAGCAGCTTGGAAGGGACTCCCCGGGGCCATGAGCAGTTCTTC
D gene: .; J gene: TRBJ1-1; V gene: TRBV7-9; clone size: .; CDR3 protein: CASTPFGNTEAFF; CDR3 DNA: TGTGCCAGCACCCCTTTCGGAAACACTGAAGCTTTCTTT
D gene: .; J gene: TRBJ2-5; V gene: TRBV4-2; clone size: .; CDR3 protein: CASSQGGGGLETQYF; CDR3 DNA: TGTGCCAGCAGCCAAGGGGGTGGGGGCTTAGAGACCCAGTACTTC
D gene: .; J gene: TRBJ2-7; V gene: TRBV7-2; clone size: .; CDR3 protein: CASSLARQGGEQYF; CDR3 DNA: TGTGCCAGCAGCTTAGCGCGGCAGGGGGGAGAGCAGTACTTC
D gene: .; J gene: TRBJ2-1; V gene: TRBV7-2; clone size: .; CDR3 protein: CASSFGGAQSNEQFF; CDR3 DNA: TGTGCCAGCAGCTTCGGGGGAGCTCAATCCAATGAGCAGTTCTTC
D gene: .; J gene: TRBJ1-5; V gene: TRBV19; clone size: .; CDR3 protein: CASSPWAGSVQPQHF; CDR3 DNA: TGTGCCAGTAGTCCCTGGGCAGGGTCGGTTCAGCCCCAGCATTTT
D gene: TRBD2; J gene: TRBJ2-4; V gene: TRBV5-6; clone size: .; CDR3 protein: CASSLRFGGLAGPKNIQYF; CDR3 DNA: TGTGCCAGCAGCCTCCGATTCGGGGGGCTAGCGGGGCCCAAAAACATTCAGTACTTC
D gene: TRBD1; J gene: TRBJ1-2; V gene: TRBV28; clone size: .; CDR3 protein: CASSSPGDRGFNYGYTF; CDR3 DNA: TGTGCCAGCAGCTCACCCGGCGACAGGGGGTTTAACTATGGCTACACCTTC
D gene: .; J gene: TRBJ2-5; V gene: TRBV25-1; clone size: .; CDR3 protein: CASSEDPGQATQYF; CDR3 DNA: TGTGCCAGCAGTGAAGACCCCGGCCAAGCGACCCAGTACTTC
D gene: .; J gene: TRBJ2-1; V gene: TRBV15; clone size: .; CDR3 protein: CATSRELLGVDNEQFF; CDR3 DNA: TGTGCCACCAGCAGGGAACTACTGGGAGTAGACAATGAGCAGTTCTTC